Each of the 20 T cell receptor beta chains below was sequenced from the same sample in a study of T cells in Graves' hyperthyroidism and ophthalmopathy. The CDR3 regions of TCR beta were amplified from RNA transcripts. Initially, a first-round RT-PCR of the TCR CDR3 employed the HTBI primer set. Via MiXCR, TCRdb re-called the multiplex PCR reads, giving one row per CDR3 protein. The sample has fewer than 650,000 distinct CDR3 sequences, 14% seen once. Material: blood. Receptor source: a woman in her thirties or forties with Graves' hyperthyroidism.

At least ten counts were recorded for this clonotype. The chain uses TRBV5-1 and TRBJ2-1; perhaps TRBD2 as D (6 bases). CDR3 length equals 13 residues. V was clipped by 7 bases and J by 6 bases, with 14 bases between them. CDR1 is SGHRS, CDR2 YFSETQ, per germline. CDR3 sequence: CASRRERSNEQFF. In DNA form, the CDR3 reads TGCGCCAGCCGGAGGGAGAGGAGCAATGAGCAGTTCTTC.

This clonotype was counted ten times or more. The CDR3 coding sequence is TGTGCCAGCAGCCCGGGACCCGGGACAGGGGACAATGAGCAGTTCTTC. Encoded protein: CASSPGPGTGDNEQFF. The chain employs TRBV7-3 and TRBJ2-1; 10 bases agree with TRBD1. CDR1 and CDR2 (germline): SGHTA, FQGTGA. This CDR3 region has 16 residues. The V segment lost 5 bases and the J segment 5 bases; nucleotides outside the gene matches: 9.

This clonotype was detected ten times or more. J is TRBJ2-3 and V is TRBV15; D unresolved. There are 13 residues in the CDR3. Germline-derived CDR1 and CDR2 are LNHNV and YYDKDF (reference sequence). V lost 3 bases, J lost 4 bases, and 8 bases lay in between. CDR3 coding DNA: TGTGCCACCAGCAGTGGGGATGCAGATACGCAGTATTTT. It is translated as CATSSGDADTQYF.

This sequence joins TRBV15 and TRBJ2-1, with 12 bases aligning to TRBD2. This CDR3 contains 19 residues. The V gene end was trimmed by 2 bases and the J gene end by 8 bases; junction bases not matched to a gene: 16. The germline V gene has CDR1 LNHNV and CDR2 YYDKDF (reference sequence). In nucleotides, the CDR3 is TGTGCCACCAGCAGACTATCTAGCGGGAGGGCCCCCTTGTACCATGAGCAGTTCTTC. Translated, it gives CATSRLSSGRAPLYHEQFF.

DNA of the CDR3: TGTGCCTGGACCCCAGGGCCTGTCTTAGGGCAGTACTTC. Translating gives CAWTPGPVLGQYF. This chain uses TRBV30 with TRBJ2-7; TRBD1 is a possible D gene (5 bases). CDR1 is GTSNPN and CDR2 is SVGIG in the germline V gene (reference sequence). CDR3 length: 13 residues. V lost 4 bases, J lost 9 bases, and 19 bases lay in between. The variable domain in full, completed from reference TRBV30 and TRBJ2-7, reads SQTIHQWPATLVQPVGSPLSLECTVEGTSNPNLYWYRQAAGRGLQLLFYSVGIGQISSEVPQNLSASRPQDRQFILSSKKLLLSDSGFYLCAWTPGPVLGQYFGPGTRLTVT.

This clonotype has at least ten counts. The V gene is TRBV2, the J gene TRBJ2-1, with TRBD2 matching over 14 bases. The V gene end was trimmed by 7 bases and the J gene end by 8 bases; junction bases not matched to a gene: 10. Germline V gene lookup returns CDR1 SNHLY and CDR2 FYNNEI. CDR3 length: 16 amino acids. CDR3 in amino acids: CASMTSGRAKGDEQFF. The DNA of the CDR3 is TGTGCCAGCATGACTAGCGGGAGGGCCAAAGGAGATGAGCAGTTCTTC.

This clonotype was picked up a small number of times. The chain uses TRBV14 and TRBJ2-5; D remains ambiguous. This CDR3 spans 16 amino acids. In germline, CDR1 is SGHDN, CDR2 FVKESK. V shed 2 bases and J shed 1 base, with 14 bases lying between them. The CDR3 sequence: CASSQLRGSLQETQYF. The CDR3 DNA is TGTGCCAGCAGCCAATTGAGAGGCAGCCTCCAAGAGACCCAGTACTTC.

This clonotype was seen many times. This chain joins TRBV30 and TRBJ1-5, with D perhaps TRBD1 (6 bases). The V and J ends lost 5 bases and 6 bases respectively, with 14 bases between them. This CDR3 is built from 13 residues. Germline V CDR1 and CDR2: GTSNPN, SVGIG (reference sequence). CDR3 coding DNA: TGTGCCTGGGCCACAGGGTTCGGTCAGCCCCAGCATTTT. Its protein product is CAWATGFGQPQHF.

This clonotype was seen at least ten times. The gene calls are TRBV15 and TRBJ2-1; D perhaps matches TRBD2 (7 bases). Deletions cut 6 bases from V and 10 bases from J, with 31 bases between. This CDR3 comprises 18 residues. Per germline, CDR1 LNHNV and CDR2 YYDKDF (reference sequence). CDR3 nucleotides: TGTGCCACCAGAGGGGGGGGCAGACAGGATCAGGGAAGGGACGAGCAGTTCTTC. This codes for CATRGGGRQDQGRDEQFF.

This clonotype occurred many times. The chain uses TRBV7-2 and TRBJ2-4; D might be TRBD1 (6 bases). The germline CDR1 and CDR2 sequences are SGHTA and FQGNSA. Deletions cut 2 bases from V and 0 bases from J, with 14 bases between. This CDR3 has 17 amino acids. The DNA for the CDR3 is TGTGCCAGCAGCTTACCCCGGACAGACCTAGCCAAAAACATTCAGTACTTC. Amino acid sequence: CASSLPRTDLAKNIQYF.

This rearrangement joins TRBV4-2 to TRBJ2-7; D gene unclear. V shed 1 base and J shed 0 bases, with 10 bases lying between them. The CDR3 totals 15 residues. In germline, CDR1 is LGHNA, CDR2 YNFKEQ. The CDR3 nucleotides are TGTGCCAGCAGCCAAGGAGGACCGAGCTCCTACGAGCAGTACTTC. Amino acids: CASSQGGPSSYEQYF.

With respect to this clonotype: It may be a read error: a sequence one base away is much more abundant. The chain recombines TRBV9 with TRBJ2-7, with D maybe TRBD2 (5 bases). The DNA end is a closer match to TRBJ2-1, so the J assignment may be wrong. The V gene's germline CDR1 is SGDLS and CDR2 YYNGEE. The CDR3 length is 16 residues. CDR3 region: CASSSPFAGSTYEQFF. In nucleotides, the CDR3 is TGTGCCAGCAGCTCCCCATTTGCGGGTAGTACCTACGAGCAGTTCTTC.

This clonotype was seen ten or more times. This chain joins TRBV6-1 and TRBJ1-2; D is uncertain. CDR3 size: 14 residues. In germline, CDR1 is MNHNS, CDR2 SASEGT. With 3 bases removed from V and 4 bases from J, the gap between germline ends came to 12 bases. CDR3 in amino acids: CASSDSDRGYGYTF. The DNA for the CDR3 is TGTGCCAGCAGTGATTCGGACCGGGGCTATGGCTACACCTTC.

This clonotype was seen many times. The junction differs from germline at one of its ends, possibly a read error. The rearrangement joins TRBV3-1 to TRBJ2-7, with 8 bases lining up with TRBD1. The length of the CDR3 is 14 residues. Germline-derived CDR1 and CDR2 are LGHDT and YNNKEL (reference sequence). The CDR3 coding sequence is TGTGCCAGCAGCCGGGGACAGGCCTCCAACGAGCAGTACTTC. Protein sequence: CASSRGQASNEQYF.

This clonotype was seen at least ten times. The chain is built from TRBV5-4 and TRBJ2-7; either TRBD1 or TRBD2 may supply D (5 bases each). Trimming pared 2 bases from V and 0 bases from J, leaving 12 bases between. Germline V lookup: CDR1 SGHNT, CDR2 YYREEE (reference sequence). This CDR3 is 15 amino acids long. The CDR3 sequence is CASSFLGTISYEQYF. The DNA of the CDR3 is TGTGCCAGCAGCTTTTTAGGGACGATCTCCTACGAGCAGTACTTC.

This clonotype came up a few times. A single base separates this from a much larger clone, so it may be a read error. The chain uses TRBV29-1 and TRBJ2-1; 10 bases align to TRBD2. The J call is in doubt because the DNA end fits TRBJ2-7 better. The CDR3 length is 16 residues. Germline values: CDR1 SQVTM, CDR2 ANQGSEA. The CDR3 region has the DNA TGCAGCGTTGTACTAGCGGGAATAGCGACCTACAATGAGCAGTACTTC. Encoded protein: CSVVLAGIATYNEQYF.

The table lists this clonotype with many counts. The CDR3 loop is CSASPLGGRTYEQYF. The CDR3 DNA reads as TGCAGTGCTAGTCCCCTCGGGGGGAGAACCTACGAGCAGTACTTC. V is TRBV20-1 and J is TRBJ2-7; 7 bases match TRBD2. Germline CDR1 and CDR2: DFQATT and SNEGSKA (reference sequence). Trimming cost V 3 bases and J 2 bases; bases outside gene matches: 10. The CDR3 totals 15 residues.

This clonotype showed up just a few times. The CDR3 DNA reads TGTGCCAGCAGTTCAGGGGCCACAGATACGCAGTATTTT. Translated, it gives CASSSGATDTQYF. V is TRBV6-2 or TRBV6-3 and J is TRBJ2-3; tentative D call: TRBD1 (6 bases). The germline V and J ends were trimmed by 4 bases and 2 bases, with 7 bases remaining between them. The CDR3 contains 13 residues. Germline assignment: CDR1 MNHEY and CDR2 SVGEGT.

This sequence joins TRBV20-1 and TRBJ2-2; D might be TRBD2 (6 bases). Trimming pared 5 bases from V and 2 bases from J, leaving 18 bases between. Germline V gene lookup returns CDR1 DFQATT and CDR2 SNEGSKA (reference sequence). CDR3 length: 16 residues. CDR3 DNA sequence: TGCAGTGCTCCTAATACGGGAGTCGGAAACACCGGGGAGCTGTTTTTT. This encodes CSAPNTGVGNTGELFF.

This clonotype was observed many times. This sequence joins TRBV7-2 and TRBJ1-5, with TRBD1 as a possible D gene (6 bases). This CDR3 is 13 amino acids long. Germline-derived CDR1 and CDR2 are SGHTA and FQGNSA. The V and J ends lost 6 bases and 2 bases respectively, with 8 bases between them. The DNA for the CDR3 is TGTGCCAGCAGTTACAGGGGCAATCAGCCCCAGCATTTT. It yields the protein CASSYRGNQPQHF.